This is a list of T cell receptor beta chains from one sample in a study of cytomegalovirus exposure and HLA in healthy donors. The table came from immunoSEQ multiplex PCR; TCRdb's copy has only in-frame clones and leaves some out. The table includes under 100,000 clones, around 77% detected once. Sequenced material: PBMCs. These receptors were obtained from a man aged 50-60 years in good health and CMV-seronegative. Both conserved end residues are part of each CDR3. D genes are given only for firm matches.

cdr3_length	v_call	j_call	d_call	cdr3_aa
16	TRBV28	TRBJ2-7	TRBD1	CASSFRLDRLTYEQYF
13	TRBV10-2	TRBJ1-1	NA	CASNKQEGTEAFF
19	TRBV7-8	TRBJ2-3	TRBD2	CASSPLSASGVSNTDTQYF
17	TRBV5-1	TRBJ2-3	NA	CASSSEPLRGSTDTQYF
14	TRBV5-4	TRBJ1-3	NA	CASSLKGAGNTIYF
15	TRBV7-7	TRBJ2-7	TRBD2	CASSWGRGASYEQYF
14	TRBV6-5	TRBJ1-1	TRBD1	CASSRQGANTEAFF
21	TRBV14	TRBJ2-2	NA	CASSQDLCWFSSLPNTGELFF
17	TRBV21-1	TRBJ1-2	NA	CASTSRTGREVDYGYTF
15	TRBV14	TRBJ2-5	TRBD1	CASSRSSGGPLTQYF
14	TRBV9	TRBJ2-5	NA	CASTRQGGQETQYF
17	TRBV27	TRBJ1-2	TRBD1	CASSFLTGVKANYGYTF
15	TRBV21-1	TRBJ1-5	NA	CASSHDRASNQPQHF
15	TRBV7-7	TRBJ2-5	TRBD2	CASSLDGTRQETQYF
14	TRBV28	TRBJ1-2	TRBD1	CASSFSGQGKGYTF
13	TRBV9	TRBJ2-2	NA	CASSVDPAGELLF
16	TRBV30	TRBJ2-6	TRBD2	CAWSVAGVSGANVLTF
13	TRBV7-2	TRBJ1-1	TRBD1	CASRTGREGEAFF
16	TRBV4-2	TRBJ2-5	NA	CASSQDGSRREETQYF
13	TRBV5-1	TRBJ1-1	NA	CASSLVEGTEAFF
12	TRBV27	TRBJ2-1	TRBD2	CASSQRGTSQFF
17	TRBV5-3	TRBJ2-1	TRBD1	CARRPNPGTGRQGEQFF
17	TRBV11-2	TRBJ2-5	TRBD2	CASSLKSVAGVQETQYF
15	TRBV5-1	TRBJ2-7	NA	CASSPGYEQGYEQYF
13	TRBV11-3	TRBJ1-6	NA	CASSLDDSAPLHF
15	TRBV7-9	TRBJ1-2	NA	CASSFKAGEVYGYTF
13	TRBV6-1	TRBJ1-2	NA	CASSLDSGHGYTF
15	TRBV5-1	TRBJ2-7	NA	CASSLALSSSYEQYF
14	TRBV6-5	TRBJ1-1	TRBD1	CASSQGQRRTEAFF
16	TRBV4-1	TRBJ1-5	NA	CASSQEEPYSNQPQHF
15	TRBV28	TRBJ1-1	NA	CASIVRRGGDTEAFF
16	TRBV27	TRBJ2-3	NA	CASSLVFSRGADTQYF
15	TRBV28	TRBJ2-5	TRBD2	CASSGLAGAGETQYF
14	TRBV19	TRBJ1-2	TRBD1	CASRRTGGDYGYTF
15	TRBV6-5	TRBJ2-7	TRBD1	CASSYRDRGSYEQYF
16	TRBV9	TRBJ2-5	TRBD1	CASSPPETTGTETQYF
15	TRBV28	TRBJ1-6	NA	CASSPSVGGRSPLHF
13	TRBV2	TRBJ1-6	NA	CASTSSYNSPLHF
12	TRBV2	TRBJ1-6	NA	CASRGSNSPLHF
15	TRBV5-1	TRBJ2-3	TRBD1	CASSLRDSSTDTQYF